The 28 T cell receptor beta chains below all came from one sample that was sequenced in a study of T cell changes during pregnancy in multiple sclerosis. Clones were read by immunoSEQ multiplex PCR, and TCRdb kept only the in-frame ones, dropping some. This repertoire shows approximately 99,000 clones, around nine tenths found once; its top ten account for under 0.85%. The starting material was peripheral blood, obtained in the second trimester of pregnancy. These receptors came from a female donor in good health, enrolled as a control in a pregnancy study.

This rearrangement joins TRBV2 to TRBJ1-1; 8 positions match TRBD1. The V segment lost 3 bases and the J segment 14 bases; nucleotides outside the gene matches: 11. This CDR3 contains 13 residues. CDR1 and CDR2 from the germline V gene are SNHLY and FYNNEI. CDR3 nucleotides: TGTGCCAGCAGTGAGCAGGGGGCCGCACCGGAGTTCTTT. It is translated as CASSEQGAAPEFF.

The J gene is TRBJ1-2, the V gene TRBV5-8, with 9 bases lining up with TRBD1. Looked up from germline, CDR1 is SGHTS and CDR2 is YDEGEE. J gave up 6 bases and V 3 bases, and 0 bases lay outside the gene matches. This CDR3 contains 12 residues. The CDR3 DNA reads TGTGCCAGCAGCTACAGGGGGCATGGCTACACCTTC. This sequence encodes CASSYRGHGYTF. The complete variable domain, with remaining parts taken from reference TRBV5-8 and TRBJ1-2, reads EAGVTQSPTHLIKTRGQQATLRCSPISGHTSVYWYQQALGLGLQFLLWYDEGEERNRGNFPPRFSGRQFPNYSSELNVNALELEDSALYLCASSYRGHGYTFGSGTRLTVV.

The rearrangement uses TRBV5-1 and TRBJ2-7, with 11 positions matching TRBD2. CDR3 length: 15 amino acids. V dropped 4 bases and J dropped 0; count of bases not matched to a gene: 3. The germline gives CDR1 SGHRS, CDR2 YFSETQ. The CDR3 DNA sequence: TGCGCCAGCAGCCTACTAGCGGGGGCCTCCTACGAGCAGTACTTC. Translated, it gives CASSLLAGASYEQYF.

V gene TRBV6-6 combines with J gene TRBJ1-5, with 8 bases fitting TRBD1. Per the germline V gene, CDR1 is MNHNY and CDR2 is SVGAGI (reference sequence). The CDR3 contains 14 residues. J was trimmed by 2 bases and V by 8 bases; bases with no gene match: 5. CDR3 sequence (DNA): TGTGCCAGCGTTCAGACAGGGGGCAATCAGCCCCAGCATTTT. Its translation is CASVQTGGNQPQHF.

The gene calls are TRBV4-2 and TRBJ2-7; 7 nucleotides agree with TRBD1. Unmatched junction bases numbered 8, after V lost 3 bases and J lost 0 bases. The CDR3 runs to 16 residues. Per germline, CDR1 LGHNA and CDR2 YNFKEQ. CDR3 in amino acids: CASSHMGTASSYEQYF. The CDR3 nucleotides read TGTGCCAGCAGCCACATGGGGACAGCGAGCTCCTACGAGCAGTACTTC.

A word on this clone: The sample carries other DNA sequences with the same CDR3. This chain joins TRBV27 and TRBJ1-1; TRBD1 might be the D (5 bases). The V end was cut by 3 bases, the J end by 5 bases, with 13 bases between. Looked up from germline, CDR1 is MNHEY and CDR2 is SMNVEV (reference sequence). This CDR3 region has 14 residues. Here the CDR3 DNA reads TGTGCCAGCAGTTTGGGCAGGGTGAGGACTGAAGCTTTCTTT. Translated: CASSLGRVRTEAFF.

This clone was seen just once. The chain is built from TRBV5-1 and TRBJ2-2; the D gene is possibly TRBD1 (7 bases). This CDR3 contains 15 residues. The V gene lost 0 bases and the J gene lost 7 bases, with 13 bases spanning the gap. Germline assignment: CDR1 SGHRS and CDR2 YFSETQ. CDR3 DNA: TGCGCCAGCAGCTTGGGCGGGACAGCAGACGGGGAGCTGTTTTTT. Its protein is CASSLGGTADGELFF.

The chain recombines TRBV5-8 with TRBJ1-2; possible D gene TRBD1, 5 bases. CDR3 length: 15 residues. V was clipped by 0 bases and J by 1 base, with 10 bases between them. The germline V gene has CDR1 SGHTS and CDR2 YDEGEE. CDR3 nucleotides: TGTGCCAGCAGCTTGGGACAGCGATATAACTATGGCTACACCTTC. Amino acid sequence: CASSLGQRYNYGYTF.

The chain recombines TRBV15 with TRBJ1-5, with D perhaps matching TRBD1 (5 bases). V lost 1 base, J lost 7 bases, and 11 bases lay in between. The CDR3 consists of 14 residues. Germline loops: CDR1 LNHNV, CDR2 YYDKDF (reference sequence). CDR3 coding DNA: TGTGCCACCAGCAGAGGATCCGGGGGGCAGCCCCAGCATTTT. Encoded protein: CATSRGSGGQPQHF.

V gene TRBV28 combines with J gene TRBJ1-3; 8 bases line up with TRBD1. The CDR3 totals 14 residues. Per germline, CDR1 MDHEN and CDR2 SYDVKM. The J segment lost 4 bases and the V segment lost 7 bases, leaving 6 bases of the junction unmatched. CDR3 bases: TGTGCCAGCACTCTCAGGGGGCGCGGAAACACCATATATTTT. Protein: CASTLRGRGNTIYF.

J is TRBJ2-1 and V is TRBV5-4, with 9 bases fitting TRBD2. V lost 1 base, J lost 7 bases, and 12 bases stayed unmatched. Germline V gene sequence: CDR1 SGHNT, CDR2 YYREEE (reference sequence). The CDR3 covers 17 residues. The CDR3 loop is CASSLPTSGLGGNEQFF. The CDR3 DNA reads as TGTGCCAGCAGCTTGCCGACTAGCGGACTCGGGGGGAATGAGCAGTTCTTC. Full variable domain (missing parts from reference TRBV5-4 and TRBJ2-1): ETGVTQSPTHLIKTRGQQVTLRCSSQSGHNTVSWYQQALGQGPQFIFQYYREEENGRGNFPPRFSGLQFPNYSSELNVNALELDDSALYLCASSLPTSGLGGNEQFFGPGTRLTVL.

The chain has TRBV2 and TRBJ1-6; 9 nucleotides line up with TRBD1. CDR1 SNHLY and CDR2 FYNNEI come from the germline V gene. The CDR3 runs 14 residues. Trimming took 4 bases from V and 9 from J; bases not matched to a gene: 4. As DNA, the CDR3 is TGTGCCAGCAGTGGGACAGGGGATGCTTCACCCCTCCACTTT. This encodes CASSGTGDASPLHF.

This clone is a singleton in its sample. V and J are TRBV4-3 and TRBJ2-6; the match to TRBD1 covers 9 bases. The CDR3 runs 16 residues. Looked up from germline, CDR1 is LGHNA and CDR2 is YSLEER. Trimming at V came to 4 bases and at J to 0 bases, leaving 1 base not matched to a gene. CDR3: CASSPGQGSGANVLTF. Here the CDR3 DNA reads TGCGCCAGCAGCCCGGGACAGGGCTCTGGGGCCAACGTCCTGACTTTC.

This clone was counted only a few times. The chain employs TRBV10-1 and TRBJ1-1; D remains ambiguous. The V end was cut by 5 bases, the J end by 0 bases, with 7 bases between. Germline V gene sequence: CDR1 WNHNN, CDR2 SYGVQD (reference sequence). CDR3 length: 13 amino acids. The CDR3 DNA is TGCGCCAGCAGTCCCATTTTGAACACTGAAGCTTTCTTT. Amino acids: CASSPILNTEAFF.

This chain's CDR3 is CASSVDVAGGQDEQFF. The CDR3 nucleotides read TGTGCCAGCAGCGTAGATGTTGCGGGGGGCCAGGATGAGCAGTTCTTC. This chain connects TRBV9 to TRBJ2-1; TRBD2 agrees at 8 bases. This CDR3 has 16 amino acids. Per the germline V gene, CDR1 is SGDLS and CDR2 is YYNGEE. V trimming: 0 bases; J trimming: 8 bases; junction bases outside the gene matches: 10.

The gene calls are TRBV5-1 and TRBJ2-1, with no clear D. Germline V gene lookup returns CDR1 SGHRS and CDR2 YFSETQ. This CDR3 has 12 amino acids. V dropped 2 bases and J dropped 4 bases, with 4 bases sitting between them. CDR3 sequence (DNA): TGCGCCAGCAGCTTAATATACAATGAGCAGTTCTTC. Translating gives CASSLIYNEQFF.

The gene calls are TRBV10-3 and TRBJ1-2; 7 positions agree with TRBD1. Trimming took 6 bases from V and 4 from J; bases not matched to a gene: 5. This CDR3 contains 13 residues. Germline CDR1 and CDR2: ENHRY and SYGVKD. Here the CDR3 reads CAIRLGTAYGYTF. DNA of the CDR3: TGTGCCATCAGGTTAGGGACAGCCTATGGCTACACCTTC.

The chain couples TRBV14 to TRBJ2-7, with 11 bases lining up with TRBD2. This CDR3 region has 14 residues. Trimming cost V 7 bases and J 3 bases; bases outside gene matches: 5. Germline V gives CDR1 SGHDN, CDR2 FVKESK. The CDR3: CASNIAGGSYEQYF. CDR3 nucleotides: TGTGCCAGCAATATAGCGGGAGGGAGCTACGAGCAGTACTTC.

The chain recombines TRBV4-1 with TRBJ2-7, with D perhaps TRBD1 (7 bases). The CDR3 extends over 16 amino acids. Trimming stripped 4 bases from V and 6 bases from J, with 22 bases between. Germline V gene sequence: CDR1 MGHRA, CDR2 YSYEKL. CDR3 loop: CASSPLGGQGEGEQYF. The CDR3 DNA is TGCGCCAGCAGCCCTCTTGGGGGGCAGGGGGAAGGCGAGCAGTACTTC.

The chain carries TRBV15 and TRBJ2-3, with D maybe TRBD2 (6 bases). The CDR3 has 15 residues. Germline V gene data show CDR1 as LNHNV and CDR2 as YYDKDF (reference sequence). The V and J ends lost 6 bases and 3 bases respectively, with 16 bases between them. CDR3 residues: CATSFSGEMTDTQYF. For the CDR3, the DNA is TGTGCCACCAGTTTTTCGGGAGAGATGACAGATACGCAGTATTTT.

The rearrangement joins TRBV15 to TRBJ1-2; possibly TRBD1 for D (6 bases). The CDR3 has 15 residues. Germline V CDR1 and CDR2: LNHNV, YYDKDF (reference sequence). The ends were cut back, 5 bases at V and 4 bases at J, with 17 bases in the middle. This chain's CDR3 is CATSRGRGGLYGYTF. Here the CDR3 DNA reads TGTGCCACCAGCCGAGGCCGGGGGGGGCTCTATGGCTACACCTTC.

This sequence joins TRBV19 and TRBJ1-2; possible D gene TRBD1, 5 bases. V was cut by 6 bases and J by 7 bases, with 15 bases left in between. The CDR3 is 13 residues long. CDR1 is LNHDA, CDR2 SQIVND, per germline (reference sequence). The CDR3 nucleotides are TGTGCCAGTAGACGGTCGGGGGAGGCTGGCTACACCTTC. Translated, it gives CASRRSGEAGYTF.

The J gene is TRBJ2-3, the V gene TRBV7-2, with TRBD2 identical over 7 bases. Germline CDR1 is SGHTA and CDR2 is FQGNSA. The CDR3 is 14 amino acids. With 5 bases clipped from V and 2 bases from J, the junction kept 4 bases outside the gene matches. The chain's CDR3 is CASSLRDYTDTQYF. The CDR3 DNA reads TGTGCCAGCAGCCTCCGGGACTACACAGATACGCAGTATTTT. Full variable domain (missing parts from reference TRBV7-2 and TRBJ2-3): GAGVSQSPSNKVTEKGKDVELRCDPISGHTALYWYRQSLGQGLEFLIYFQGNSAPDKSGLPSDRFSAERTGGSVSTLTIQRTQQEDSAVYLCASSLRDYTDTQYFGPGTRLTVL.

The gene calls are TRBV7-9 and TRBJ2-5; 8 bases agree with TRBD1. The germline gives CDR1 SEHNR, CDR2 FQNEAQ (reference sequence). The V gene end was trimmed by 3 bases and the J gene end by 5 bases; junction bases not matched to a gene: 11. This CDR3 comprises 16 residues. For the CDR3, the DNA is TGTGCCAGCAGCTTGAGGGGACAGGTTATGGGGGAGACCCAGTACTTC. Its protein product is CASSLRGQVMGETQYF.

The chain links TRBV18 to TRBJ2-3; the D gene is possibly TRBD2 (7 bases). V lost 3 bases to trimming and J lost 6 bases, with 19 bases between them. Germline V gene sequence: CDR1 KGHSH, CDR2 LQKENI. The CDR3 totals 16 residues. The CDR3 here is CASSPPRGGAFDTQYF. The CDR3, as DNA: TGTGCCAGCTCACCCCCCCGTGGGGGGGCCTTTGATACGCAGTATTTT.

The chain is built from TRBV5-1 and TRBJ2-5; D might be TRBD2 (5 bases). V was pared by 0 bases and J by 5 bases, with 11 bases between. The CDR3 length is 14 residues. CDR1 and CDR2 from the germline V gene are SGHRS and YFSETQ. Here the CDR3 reads CASSLVGVEETQYF. For the CDR3, the DNA is TGCGCCAGCAGCTTGGTCGGGGTGGAGGAGACCCAGTACTTC.

This chain uses TRBV7-2 with TRBJ1-3; D is unclear. Germline V gives CDR1 SGHTA, CDR2 FQGNSA. V gave up 5 bases and J gave up 0 bases, with 11 bases separating them. This CDR3 is built from 15 residues. In nucleotides, the CDR3 is TGTGCCAGCAGCCTAGGCGGCAGCTCTGGAAACACCATATATTTT. Residues: CASSLGGSSGNTIYF.

The chain employs TRBV5-4 and TRBJ1-1; a possible D gene is TRBD1 (5 bases). V was clipped by 4 bases and J by 4 bases, with 17 bases between them. The germline V gene encodes CDR1 SGHNT and CDR2 YYREEE (reference sequence). This CDR3 region has 15 residues. CDR3 residues: CASSLVGGVVTEAFF. As DNA, the CDR3 is TGTGCCAGCAGCCTGGTCGGGGGTGTGGTCACTGAAGCTTTCTTT.